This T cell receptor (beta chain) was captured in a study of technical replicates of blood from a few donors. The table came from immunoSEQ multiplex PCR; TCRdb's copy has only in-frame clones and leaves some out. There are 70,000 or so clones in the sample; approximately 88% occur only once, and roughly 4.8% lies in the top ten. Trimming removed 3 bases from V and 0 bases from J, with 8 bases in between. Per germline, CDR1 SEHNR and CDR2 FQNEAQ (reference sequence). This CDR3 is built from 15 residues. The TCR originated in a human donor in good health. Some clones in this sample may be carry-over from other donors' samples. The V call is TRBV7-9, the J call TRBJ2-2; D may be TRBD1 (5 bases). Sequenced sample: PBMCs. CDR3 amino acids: CASSFIQANTGELFF. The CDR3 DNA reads TGTGCCAGCAGCTTCATACAGGCGAACACCGGGGAGCTGTTTTTT.